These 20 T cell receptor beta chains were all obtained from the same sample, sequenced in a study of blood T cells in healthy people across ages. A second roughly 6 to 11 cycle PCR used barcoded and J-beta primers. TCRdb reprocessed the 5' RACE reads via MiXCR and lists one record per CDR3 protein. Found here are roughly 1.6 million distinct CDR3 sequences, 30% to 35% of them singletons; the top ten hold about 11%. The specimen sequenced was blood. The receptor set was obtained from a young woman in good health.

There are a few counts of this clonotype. CDR3 protein: CASSADRVGEQYF. The CDR3 nucleotides read TGTGCCAGCAGTGCAGACAGGGTTGGCGAGCAGTACTTC. V gene TRBV6-1 combines with J gene TRBJ2-5; 7 bases line up with TRBD1. The DNA end is a closer match to TRBJ2-7, so the J assignment may be wrong. The CDR3 length is 13 residues. The germline V gene has CDR1 MNHNS and CDR2 SASEGT.

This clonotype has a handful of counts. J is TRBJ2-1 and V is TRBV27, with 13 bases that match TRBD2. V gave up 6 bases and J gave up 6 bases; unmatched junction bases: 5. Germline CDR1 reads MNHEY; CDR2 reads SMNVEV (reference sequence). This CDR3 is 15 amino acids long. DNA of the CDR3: TGTGCCAGCAGGCTCACTAGCGGGAGGGTCAATGAGCAGTTCTTC. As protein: CASRLTSGRVNEQFF.

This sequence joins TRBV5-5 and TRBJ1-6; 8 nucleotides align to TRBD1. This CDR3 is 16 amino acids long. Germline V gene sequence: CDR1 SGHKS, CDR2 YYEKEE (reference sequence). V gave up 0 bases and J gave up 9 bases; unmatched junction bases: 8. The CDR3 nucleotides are TGTGCCAGCAGCTTGGAACCCCAGGGGGCCGGTTCACCCCTCCACTTT. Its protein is CASSLEPQGAGSPLHF.

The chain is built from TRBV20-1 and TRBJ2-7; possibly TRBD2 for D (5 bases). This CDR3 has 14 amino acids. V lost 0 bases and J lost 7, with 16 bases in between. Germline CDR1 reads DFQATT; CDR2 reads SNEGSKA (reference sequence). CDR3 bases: TGCAGTGCTAGAGACCACGGGGTAGGTGGGGAGCAGTACTTC. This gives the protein CSARDHGVGGEQYF.

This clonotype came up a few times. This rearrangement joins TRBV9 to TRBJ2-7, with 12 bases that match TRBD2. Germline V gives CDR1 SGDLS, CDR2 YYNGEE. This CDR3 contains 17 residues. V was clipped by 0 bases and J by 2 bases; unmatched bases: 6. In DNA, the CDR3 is TGTGCCAGCAGCGTAGATCCTAGCGGGGGGGGAGCCTACGAGCAGTACTTC. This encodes CASSVDPSGGGAYEQYF.

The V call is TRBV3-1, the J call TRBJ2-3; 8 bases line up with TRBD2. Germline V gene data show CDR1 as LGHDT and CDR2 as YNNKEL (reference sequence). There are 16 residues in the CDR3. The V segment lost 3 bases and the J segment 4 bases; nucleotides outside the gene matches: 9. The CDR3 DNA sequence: TGTGCCAGCAGCCAGGTAGCGGGGAGCATCGCAGATACGCAGTATTTT. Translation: CASSQVAGSIADTQYF.

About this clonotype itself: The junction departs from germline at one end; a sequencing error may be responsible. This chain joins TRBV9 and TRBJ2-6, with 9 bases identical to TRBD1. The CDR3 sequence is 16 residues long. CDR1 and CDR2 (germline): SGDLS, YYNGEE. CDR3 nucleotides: TGTGCCAGCAGCGGGACAGGGGACTCTAGGGCCAACGTCCTGACTTTC. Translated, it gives CASSGTGDSRANVLTF.

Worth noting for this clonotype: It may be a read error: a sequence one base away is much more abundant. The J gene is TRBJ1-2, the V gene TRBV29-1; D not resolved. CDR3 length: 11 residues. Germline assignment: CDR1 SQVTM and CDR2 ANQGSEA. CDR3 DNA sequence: TGCAGCGTCCACAGTAACTGTGGCTACACCTTC. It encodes CSVHSNCGYTF.

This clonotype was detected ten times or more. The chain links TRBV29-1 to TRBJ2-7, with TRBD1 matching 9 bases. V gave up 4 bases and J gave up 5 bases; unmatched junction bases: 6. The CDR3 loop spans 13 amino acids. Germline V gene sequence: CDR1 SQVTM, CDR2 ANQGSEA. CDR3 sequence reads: CSVVGDRANEQYF. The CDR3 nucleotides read TGCAGCGTTGTCGGGGACAGGGCCAACGAGCAGTACTTC.

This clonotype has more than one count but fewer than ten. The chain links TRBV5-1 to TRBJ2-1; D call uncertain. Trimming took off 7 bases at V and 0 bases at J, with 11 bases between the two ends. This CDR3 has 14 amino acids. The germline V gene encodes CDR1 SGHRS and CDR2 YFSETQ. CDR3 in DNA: TGCGCCAGCGGGTTAGAAGCCTCCTACAATGAGCAGTTCTTC. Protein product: CASGLEASYNEQFF.

Here the CDR3 reads CASSLGRQEQYF. The CDR3, as DNA: TGTGCCAGCAGCTTAGGGAGGCAGGAGCAGTACTTC. The rearrangement links TRBV11-2 to TRBJ2-7; D is possibly TRBD2 (5 bases). Germline CDR1 SGHAT, CDR2 FQNNGV. This CDR3 comprises 12 residues. V was shortened by 1 base and J by 7 bases, with 8 bases between the two germline ends.

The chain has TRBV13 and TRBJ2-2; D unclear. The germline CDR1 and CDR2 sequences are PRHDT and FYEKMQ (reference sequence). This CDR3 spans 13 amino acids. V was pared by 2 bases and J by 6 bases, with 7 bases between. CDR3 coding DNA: TGTGCCAGCAGCTTATTCGAGCCCGGGGAGCTGTTTTTT. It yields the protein CASSLFEPGELFF. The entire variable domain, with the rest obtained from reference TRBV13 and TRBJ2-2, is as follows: AAGVIQSPRHLIKEKRETATLKCYPIPRHDTVYWYQQGPGQDPQFLISFYEKMQSDKGSIPDRFSAQQFSDYHSELNMSSLELGDSALYFCASSLFEPGELFFGEGSRLTVL.

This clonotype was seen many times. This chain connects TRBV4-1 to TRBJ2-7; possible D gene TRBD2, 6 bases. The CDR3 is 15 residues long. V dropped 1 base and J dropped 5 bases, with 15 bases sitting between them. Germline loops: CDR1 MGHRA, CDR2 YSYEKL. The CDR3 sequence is CASSQAWGGAHEQYF. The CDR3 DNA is TGCGCCAGCAGCCAAGCATGGGGCGGGGCCCACGAGCAGTACTTC.

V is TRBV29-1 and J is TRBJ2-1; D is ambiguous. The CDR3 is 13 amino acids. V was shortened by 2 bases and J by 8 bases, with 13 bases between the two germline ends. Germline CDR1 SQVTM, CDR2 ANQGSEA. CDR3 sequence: CSVEIFPQDEQFF. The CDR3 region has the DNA TGCAGCGTTGAAATATTCCCCCAGGATGAGCAGTTCTTC.

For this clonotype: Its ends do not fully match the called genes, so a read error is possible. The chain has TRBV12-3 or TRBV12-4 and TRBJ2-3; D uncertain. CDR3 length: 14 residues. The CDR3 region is CASRPGFSTDAQYF. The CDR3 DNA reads TGTGCCAGCAGACCAGGATTTAGCACAGATGCGCAGTATTTT.

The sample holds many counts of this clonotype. Here the CDR3 DNA reads TGCTCATGTCTTCCGGGAGGCACAGATACGCAGTATTTT. Encoded protein: CSCLPGGTDTQYF. The rearrangement joins TRBV29-1 to TRBJ2-3; the D gene is possibly TRBD2 (6 bases). Germline V lookup: CDR1 SQVTM, CDR2 ANQGSEA. This CDR3 comprises 13 residues.

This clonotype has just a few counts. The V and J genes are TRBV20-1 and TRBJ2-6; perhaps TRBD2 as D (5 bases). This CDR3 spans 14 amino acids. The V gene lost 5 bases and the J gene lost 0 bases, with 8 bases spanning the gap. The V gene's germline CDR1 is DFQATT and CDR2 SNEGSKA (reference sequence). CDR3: CSARTVSGANVLTF. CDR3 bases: TGCAGTGCTCGGACTGTCTCTGGGGCCAACGTCCTGACTTTC.

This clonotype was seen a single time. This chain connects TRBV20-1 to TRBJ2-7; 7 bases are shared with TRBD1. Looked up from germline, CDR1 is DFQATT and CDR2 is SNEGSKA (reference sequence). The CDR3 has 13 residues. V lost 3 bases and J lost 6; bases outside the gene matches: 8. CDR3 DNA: TGCAGTGCTAGGGATGGAGACAGGGCCGAGCAGTACTTC. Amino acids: CSARDGDRAEQYF.

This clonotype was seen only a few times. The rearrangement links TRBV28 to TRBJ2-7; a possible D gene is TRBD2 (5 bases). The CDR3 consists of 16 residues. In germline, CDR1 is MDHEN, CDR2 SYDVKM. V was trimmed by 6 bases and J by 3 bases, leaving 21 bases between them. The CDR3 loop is CASRTRRAGAFYEQYF. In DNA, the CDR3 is TGTGCCAGCAGGACGCGGCGGGCGGGTGCTTTCTACGAGCAGTACTTC.

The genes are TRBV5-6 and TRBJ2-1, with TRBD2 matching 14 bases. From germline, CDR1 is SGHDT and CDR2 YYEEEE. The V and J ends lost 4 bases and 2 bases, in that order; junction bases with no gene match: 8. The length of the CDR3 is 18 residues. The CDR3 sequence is CASSPPGLAGVAYNEQFF. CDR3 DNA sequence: TGTGCCAGCAGCCCCCCGGGACTAGCGGGAGTGGCCTACAATGAGCAGTTCTTC.